The source of this T cell receptor (beta chain) is a study of PD-L1 blockade in urothelial cancer. The wider study: Samples came from 3 weeks, at the second dose, and 6 weeks into treatment.

As for this clone: The antigen is undetermined.

Regarding the study as a whole: Expansion of tumor-associated blood clones at 3 weeks was greater in durable-benefit patients.

CDR3 length: 13 amino acids. Germline CDR1 is SGHNT and CDR2 is YYREEE (reference sequence). Trimming cost V 4 bases and J 5 bases, with 10 bases left between them. The table came from immunoSEQ multiplex PCR; TCRdb's copy has only in-frame clones and leaves some out. Of just over 20,000 clones detected, around 90% appear once; the ten largest clones hold roughly 3.6%. Patients each gave 1 to 8 samples, pretreatment and on-treatment. Specimen: PBMCs, collected around atezolizumab (anti-PD-L1) treatment. This receptor was taken from a man aged 50 or older with urothelial cancer. V gene TRBV5-4 combines with J gene TRBJ2-1, with D perhaps matching TRBD1 (6 bases). CDR3 in amino acids: CASSPRQDNEQFF. CDR3 sequence (DNA): TGTGCCAGCAGCCCTAGACAGGACAATGAGCAGTTCTTC.